The subject of this entry is one T cell receptor (beta chain). Its antigen is currently unknown. The sample comes from a study of T cells after yellow fever vaccination. It was through 5'RACE template switching that TCR cDNA was made, with a universal primer site and UMIs added. TCRdb reanalysed the 5' RACE reads using MiXCR and keeps one entry per CDR3 protein. The sample lists about 300,000 distinct CDR3 sequences, approximately 4.2% seen once, with approximately 24% in the top ten. The CDR3 has 16 amino acids. CDR1 is SGHRS, CDR2 YFSETQ, per germline. V lost 0 bases to trimming and J lost 0 bases, with 13 bases between them. Study-level results: Reappearing after the booster were most of the clones from primary vaccination (about 96% CD4, approximately 85% CD8).

The source is a man in his late teens or twenties who received the YFV17D yellow fever vaccine. Sequenced here: PBMCs, sampled 5 days after the yellow fever booster vaccination. The V call is TRBV5-1, the J call TRBJ2-7, with D perhaps being TRBD1 or TRBD2 (5 bases each). CDR3 residues: CASSLGGAGHSYEQYF. The CDR3 DNA sequence: TGCGCCAGCAGCTTGGGAGGGGCAGGGCACTCCTACGAGCAGTACTTC.